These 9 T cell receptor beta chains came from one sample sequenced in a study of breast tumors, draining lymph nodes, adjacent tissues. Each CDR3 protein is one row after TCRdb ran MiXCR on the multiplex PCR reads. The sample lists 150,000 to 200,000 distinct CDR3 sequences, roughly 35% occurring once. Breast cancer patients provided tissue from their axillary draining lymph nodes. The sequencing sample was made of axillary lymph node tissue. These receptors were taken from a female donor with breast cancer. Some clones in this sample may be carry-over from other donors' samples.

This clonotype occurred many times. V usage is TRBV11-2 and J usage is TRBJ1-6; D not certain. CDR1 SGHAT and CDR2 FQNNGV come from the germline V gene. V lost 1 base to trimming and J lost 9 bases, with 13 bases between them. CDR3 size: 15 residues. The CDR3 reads CASSLGANDVSPLHF. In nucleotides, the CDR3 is TGTGCCAGCAGCTTAGGGGCAAACGACGTTTCACCCCTCCACTTT.

The CDR3 spells CASTPSGSSGEQFF. The CDR3 nucleotides read TGTGCCAGTACGCCTAGCGGGAGTTCAGGTGAGCAGTTCTTC. The V gene is TRBV6-2 or TRBV6-3, the J gene TRBJ2-1, with 10 bases aligning to TRBD2. This CDR3 has 14 residues. The germline gives CDR1 MNHEY, CDR2 SVGEGT. J gave up 9 bases and V 9 bases, and 11 bases lay outside the gene matches.

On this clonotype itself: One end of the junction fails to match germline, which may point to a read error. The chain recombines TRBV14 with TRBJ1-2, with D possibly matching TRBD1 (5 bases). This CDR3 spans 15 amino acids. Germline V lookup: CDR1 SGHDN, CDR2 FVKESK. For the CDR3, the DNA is TGTGCCAGCAGCCAAGTGGATTGGGGGTGGAGGGGCTCCACCTTC. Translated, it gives CASSQVDWGWRGSTF.

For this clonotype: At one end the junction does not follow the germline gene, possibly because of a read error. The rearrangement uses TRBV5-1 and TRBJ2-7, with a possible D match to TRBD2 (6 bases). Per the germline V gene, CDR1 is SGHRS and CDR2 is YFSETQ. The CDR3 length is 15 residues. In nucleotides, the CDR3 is TGCGCCAGCAGCTCACCCGATACTAGCTCCTTCGAGCAGTACTTC. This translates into CASSSPDTSSFEQYF.

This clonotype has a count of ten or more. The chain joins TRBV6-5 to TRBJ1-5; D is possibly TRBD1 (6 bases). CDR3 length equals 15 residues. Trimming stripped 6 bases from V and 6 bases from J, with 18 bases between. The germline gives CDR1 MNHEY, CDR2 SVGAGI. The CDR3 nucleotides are TGTGCCAGCAGCTCCGCCGACAGGTCCGGTCAGCCCCAGCATTTT. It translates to CASSSADRSGQPQHF.

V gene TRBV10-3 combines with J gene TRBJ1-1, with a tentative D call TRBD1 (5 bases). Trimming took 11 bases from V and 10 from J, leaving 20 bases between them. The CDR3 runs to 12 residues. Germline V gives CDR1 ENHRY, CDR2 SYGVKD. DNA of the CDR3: TGTGCCCCAGGGACCCCTGCAAGAGGAGCTTTCTTT. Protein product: CAPGTPARGAFF.

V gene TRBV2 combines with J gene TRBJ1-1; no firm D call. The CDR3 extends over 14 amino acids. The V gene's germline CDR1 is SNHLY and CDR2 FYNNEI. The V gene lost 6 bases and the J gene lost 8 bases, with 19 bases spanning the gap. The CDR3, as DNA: TGTGCCAGCAGGCGTAACTTGGACCGACCGGAAGCTTTCTTT. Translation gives CASRRNLDRPEAFF. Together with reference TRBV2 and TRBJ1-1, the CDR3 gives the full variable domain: EPEVTQTPSHQVTQMGQEVILRCVPISNHLYFYWYRQILGQKVEFLVSFYNNEISEKSEIFDDQFSVERPDGSNFTLKIRSTKLEDSAMYFCASRRNLDRPEAFFGQGTRLTVV.

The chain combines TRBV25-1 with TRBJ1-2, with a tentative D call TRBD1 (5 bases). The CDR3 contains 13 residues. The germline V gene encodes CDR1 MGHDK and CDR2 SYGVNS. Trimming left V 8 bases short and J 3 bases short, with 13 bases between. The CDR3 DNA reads TGTGCCAGCGGCGAGGGGCTATACTATGGCTACACCTTC. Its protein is CASGEGLYYGYTF.

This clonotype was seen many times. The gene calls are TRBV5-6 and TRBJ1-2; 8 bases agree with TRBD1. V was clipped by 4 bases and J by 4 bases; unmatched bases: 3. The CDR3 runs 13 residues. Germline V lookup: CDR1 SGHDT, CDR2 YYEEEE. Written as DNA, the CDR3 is TGTGCCAGCAGCCAACAGGGGGGCTATGGCTACACCTTC. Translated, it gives CASSQQGGYGYTF.